This is a list of T cell receptor beta chains from one sample in a study of PD-1 blockade in classical Hodgkin lymphoma. Only in-frame clones appear in the TCRdb table, and some are missing; sequencing was by immunoSEQ multiplex PCR. Of 43,000 or so clones in the sample, 78% were seen once. The specimen comprised peripheral blood mononuclear cells (PBMCs), sampled before the fourth cycle of nivolumab. These receptors came from a human donor with classical Hodgkin lymphoma. The CDR3 runs from the conserved cysteine through the conserved F or W. Each record gives: V gene, J gene, D gene, clone size, CDR3 protein, CDR3 DNA. A D gene is named only where the DNA matches it firmly. Expanded clones are given a class, and other clones once, few, many or no size at all.

>TRBV6-5|TRBJ1-2|.|.
CASSRTLTNYGYTF
TGTGCCAGCAGTCGGACACTAACTAACTATGGCTACACCTTC
>TRBV28|TRBJ2-7|.|.
CASSLARGEQYF
TGTGCCAGCAGTTTGGCCCGGGGGGAGCAGTACTTC
>TRBV10-3|TRBJ1-1|.|.
CAISEVGGTEAFF
TGTGCCATCAGTGAGGTGGGGGGCACTGAAGCTTTCTTT
>TRBV6-1|TRBJ1-5|TRBD1|.
CASSATGGAAQPQHF
TGTGCCAGCAGTGCGACAGGGGGCGCAGCTCAGCCCCAGCATTTT
>TRBV7-9|TRBJ2-1|TRBD2|few
CASSLVSGGIYNEQFF
TGTGCCAGCAGCTTAGTTTCGGGGGGTATCTACAATGAGCAGTTCTTC
>TRBV7-2|TRBJ2-3|.|.
CASSFAERRSTDTQYF
TGTGCCAGCAGCTTTGCGGAACGCCGGAGCACAGATACGCAGTATTTT
>TRBV6-5|TRBJ1-5|.|.
CASSYGGQPQHF
TGTGCCAGCAGTTACGGGGGCCAGCCCCAGCATTTT
>TRBV5-1|TRBJ2-5|.|.
CASSVDPTGVSWETQYF
TGCGCCAGCAGCGTCGACCCGACAGGCGTCTCATGGGAGACCCAGTACTTC
>TRBV9|TRBJ1-2|.|few
CASSVALTPNYGYTF
TGTGCCAGCAGCGTAGCTCTGACACCCAACTATGGCTACACCTTC
>TRBV6-5|TRBJ1-1|.|.
CASNQPGEGTEAFF
TGTGCCAGCAACCAGCCCGGTGAGGGGACTGAAGCTTTCTTT
>TRBV5-1|TRBJ1-1|TRBD1|.
CASSSSWTGNTEAFF
TGCGCCAGCAGCTCTTCCTGGACAGGTAACACTGAAGCTTTCTTT
>TRBV2|TRBJ2-1|.|.
CASSVWDIYNEQFF
TGTGCCAGCAGTGTTTGGGACATATACAATGAGCAGTTCTTC
>TRBV6-5|TRBJ1-1|.|.
CASSYSYGTEAFF
TGTGCCAGCAGTTACTCGTATGGCACTGAAGCTTTCTTT
>TRBV2|TRBJ2-7|TRBD1|.
CASKDRGHEQYF
TGTGCCAGCAAGGACAGGGGCCACGAGCAGTACTTC
>TRBV9|TRBJ1-3|TRBD1|.
CASSVGGTGLDTIYF
TGTGCCAGCAGCGTAGGGGGGACAGGGTTGGACACCATATATTTT
>TRBV7-3|TRBJ2-6|.|few
CASGSGSSGANVLTF
TGTGCCAGCGGTTCTGGAAGCTCTGGGGCCAACGTCCTGACTTTC
>TRBV28|TRBJ2-3|.|.
CASSSQGRSTDTQYF
TGTGCCAGCAGTTCACAGGGACGTAGCACAGATACGCAGTATTTT
>TRBV28|TRBJ1-6|.|few
CASSFLRGSPLHF
TGTGCCAGCAGTTTTCTGAGGGGTTCACCCCTCCACTTT
>TRBV9|TRBJ2-1|TRBD1|.
CASSPQGKGAEQFF
TGTGCCAGCAGCCCCCAGGGGAAGGGGGCTGAGCAGTTCTTC
>TRBV7-9|TRBJ2-7|.|.
CASSLWSGVSSYEQYF
TGTGCCAGCAGCTTATGGTCAGGTGTAAGTTCCTACGAGCAGTACTTC
>TRBV28|TRBJ2-7|.|.
CASSLGPEEQYF
TGTGCCAGCAGTTTAGGCCCAGAGGAGCAGTACTTC
>TRBV5-1|TRBJ2-7|.|.
CASSPGENYEQYF
TGCGCCAGCAGCCCAGGGGAGAACTACGAGCAGTACTTC
>TRBV7-6|TRBJ1-1|.|.
CASSPGRGGDTEAFF
TGTGCCAGCAGCCCCGGACGCGGAGGGGACACTGAAGCTTTCTTT
>TRBV19|TRBJ1-6|.|few
CASRVRGARSYNSPLHF
TGTGCCAGTAGGGTCCGCGGGGCGCGCTCCTATAATTCACCCCTCCACTTT
>TRBV9|TRBJ1-2|.|.
CASSVEGRAYYGYTF
TGTGCCAGCAGCGTAGAAGGCAGGGCTTACTATGGCTACACCTTC
>TRBV7-2|TRBJ1-1|.|.
CASSLGGAEAFF
TGTGCCAGCAGCTTAGGGGGGGCTGAAGCTTTCTTT
>TRBV30|TRBJ2-7|.|few
CAGRGARGTYEQYF
TGTGCCGGACGGGGGGCTCGGGGAACCTACGAGCAGTACTTC
>TRBV30|TRBJ2-2|TRBD1|.
CAWRGQGAGELFF
TGTGCCTGGAGGGGACAGGGGGCCGGGGAGCTGTTTTTT
>TRBV19|TRBJ1-5|.|.
CASSWTVDQPQHF
TGTGCCAGTAGTTGGACGGTGGATCAGCCCCAGCATTTT
>TRBV29-1|TRBJ2-7|TRBD2|.
CSVEGGGSYEQYF
TGCAGCGTTGAAGGCGGGGGCTCCTACGAGCAGTACTTC
>TRBV10-3|TRBJ1-5|.|.
CAISESSSNQPQHF
TGTGCCATCAGTGAGTCTTCCAGCAATCAGCCCCAGCATTTT
>TRBV6-1|TRBJ2-3|.|.
CASSETGPDTQYF
TGTGCCAGCAGTGAAACAGGGCCAGATACGCAGTATTTT
>TRBV4-2|TRBJ2-5|.|.
CASSPDLGETQYF
TGTGCCAGCAGCCCGGATCTGGGGGAGACCCAGTACTTC
>TRBV7-8|TRBJ2-7|.|few
CASSLGSGRYEQYF
TGTGCCAGCAGCTTAGGTTCGGGGAGATACGAGCAGTACTTC
>TRBV19|TRBJ1-2|.|once
CASSYETRGYTF
TGTGCCAGTAGTTACGAGACTCGGGGCTACACCTTC
>TRBV7-8|TRBJ2-3|TRBD2|.
CASSLVAGGYTDTQYF
TGTGCCAGCAGCTTAGTCGCGGGGGGCTATACAGATACGCAGTATTTT
>TRBV6-6|TRBJ2-3|.|few
CASSYQGTQYF
TGTGCCAGCAGTTACCAGGGGACGCAGTATTTT
>TRBV7-9|TRBJ1-4|.|.
CASSHLEGIGEKLFF
TGTGCCAGCAGCCACCTCGAGGGGATAGGGGAAAAACTGTTTTTT
>TRBV10-3|TRBJ1-1|.|.
CAISALVGTEAFF
TGTGCCATCAGTGCCTTGGTCGGGACTGAAGCTTTCTTT
>TRBV7-2|TRBJ2-7|TRBD2|.
CASSRQGRGEQYF
TGTGCCAGCAGCCGTCAAGGGAGGGGCGAGCAGTACTTC
>TRBV19|TRBJ2-5|.|.
CASSFLAGATQETQYF
TGTGCCAGTAGTTTCCTTGCGGGGGCCACCCAAGAGACCCAGTACTTC
>TRBV7-3|TRBJ2-1|.|.
CASSLGQYNEQFF
TGTGCCAGCAGCTTAGGACAGTACAATGAGCAGTTCTTC
>TRBV6-1|TRBJ2-1|.|.
CASSETGLGVNEQFF
TGTGCCAGCAGTGAAACAGGGCTGGGGGTCAATGAGCAGTTCTTC
>TRBV4-3|TRBJ2-1|TRBD2|.
CASSQESSGGKNEQFF
TGCGCCAGCAGCCAAGAATCTAGCGGGGGGAAGAATGAGCAGTTCTTC
>TRBV28|TRBJ2-2|.|.
CASSLSDTGELFF
TGTGCCAGCAGTTTATCCGACACCGGGGAGCTGTTTTTT
>TRBV6-5|TRBJ2-7|.|.
CASSYSITGTYEQYF
TGTGCCAGCAGTTACTCGATCACAGGGACCTACGAGCAGTACTTC
>TRBV4-2|TRBJ1-4|.|.
CASSQRLGGEGEKLFF
TGTGCCAGCAGCCAACGTCTAGGAGGGGAAGGAGAAAAACTGTTTTTT
>TRBV6-6|TRBJ2-7|.|.
CASSSSSEQYF
TGTGCCAGCAGTTCGTCGTCCGAGCAGTACTTC
>TRBV5-4|TRBJ2-1|TRBD2|few
CASSYPGSGGAGEQFF
TGTGCCAGCAGCTACCCGGGTAGCGGGGGGGCCGGTGAGCAGTTCTTC
>TRBV18|TRBJ1-5|.|.
CASSKSGQINQPQHF
TGTGCCAGCTCAAAGAGTGGACAGATTAATCAGCCCCAGCATTTT
>TRBV7-6|TRBJ2-2|.|.
CASSSTVNTGELFF
TGTGCCAGCAGCTCGACAGTTAATACCGGGGAGCTGTTTTTT
>TRBV2|TRBJ2-3|TRBD2|.
CASSGQQGGTDTQYF
TGTGCCAGCAGTGGCCAGCAGGGAGGGACAGATACGCAGTATTTT
>TRBV7-8|TRBJ2-5|TRBD2|.
CASSSGLGDETQYF
TGTGCCAGCAGTTCAGGACTAGGTGACGAGACCCAGTACTTC